This entry concerns a single TCR beta chain. The antigen remains unidentified. The V end lost 11 bases, the J end lost 3 bases, and 10 bases lay between the germline ends. CDR3 length equals 11 residues. It was RNA transcripts that yielded the amplified TCR beta CDR3 regions. An initial round of RT-PCR targeting the TCR CDR3 relied on the HTBI primer set. TCRdb independently ran MiXCR on the multiplex PCR reads; one entry per CDR3 protein. Of fewer than 550,000 distinct CDR3 sequences in the sample, less than 25% are singletons; the top ten hold roughly 12%. The data were obtained in a study of T cells in Graves' hyperthyroidism and ophthalmopathy. Findings and limits, study-wide: Separating ophthalmopathy from stable hyperthyroidism was achieved by a 13 V-J model.

The material sequenced was blood. V gene TRBV12-3 or TRBV12-4 combines with J gene TRBJ1-1; D is undetermined. This receptor was identified in a woman younger than 45 with Graves' ophthalmopathy. In DNA, the CDR3 is TGTGCCTCTGGGCAGGACACTGAAGCTTTCTTT. The encoded protein is CASGQDTEAFF.